What follows are 17 T cell receptor beta chains derived from one specimen sequenced in a study of blood T cell repertoires in COVID-19. Sequencing used immunoSEQ multiplex PCR; TCRdb keeps in-frame clones, though not all of them. The sample yields 150,000 to 200,000 clones, about four fifths seen once. The material sequenced was peripheral blood. The receptors were gathered from a man aged 35 to 55 who had recovered from COVID-19.

The chain uses TRBV11-2 and TRBJ2-5; 10 bases line up with TRBD2. After removal of 4 bases from V and 8 bases from J, the junction contained 19 bases not matched to a gene. Germline lookup yields CDR1 SGHAT and CDR2 FQNNGV. This CDR3 region has 18 residues. This CDR3 is CASSSHLVIAGGRGTQYF. The CDR3 DNA reads as TGTGCCAGCAGCTCGCATTTAGTGATAGCGGGAGGCCGGGGAACCCAGTACTTC.

The V and J genes are TRBV7-2 and TRBJ2-5; D unresolved. Trimming removed 5 bases at V and 2 bases at J, with 15 bases between. This CDR3 region has 15 residues. The germline V gene encodes CDR1 SGHTA and CDR2 FQGNSA. The CDR3 sequence is CASSKSWASQETQYF. CDR3 nucleotides: TGTGCCAGCAGCAAAAGCTGGGCCAGTCAAGAGACCCAGTACTTC.

V usage is TRBV6-5 and J usage is TRBJ2-1, with 8 bases fitting TRBD1. The ends lost 2 bases at V and 8 bases at J; junction bases unmatched: 5. The CDR3 consists of 14 residues. Per the germline V gene, CDR1 is MNHEY and CDR2 is SVGAGI. In DNA form, the CDR3 reads TGTGCCAGCAGTTACGGGCAGGGGGCTTATGAGCAGTTCTTC. Its protein product is CASSYGQGAYEQFF.

J is TRBJ2-1 and V is TRBV5-1; TRBD1 matches 11 bases. CDR3 length: 17 amino acids. V shed 1 base and J 10 bases; nucleotides not matched to a gene: 13. The germline V gene encodes CDR1 SGHRS and CDR2 YFSETQ. The DNA for the CDR3 is TGCGCCAGCAGCTTGACCGACCTGGACAGGGGGCTTTTAGAGCAGTTCTTC. This translates into CASSLTDLDRGLLEQFF.

This chain connects TRBV5-4 to TRBJ1-2; unclear D gene. Germline V CDR1 and CDR2: SGHNT, YYREEE (reference sequence). V was clipped by 3 bases and J by 2 bases, with 8 bases between them. This CDR3 contains 13 residues. CDR3 in DNA: TGTGCCAGCAGCTCCTCGAGGAACTATGGCTACACCTTC. Translation: CASSSSRNYGYTF.

This clone has only one observation. This chain joins TRBV28 and TRBJ2-2, with TRBD1 matching over 8 bases. CDR1 and CDR2 (germline): MDHEN, SYDVKM. The length of the CDR3 is 17 residues. The J segment lost 4 bases and the V segment lost 2 bases, leaving 9 bases of the junction unmatched. CDR3 sequence: CASSLVVRGRGTGELFF. The CDR3 DNA sequence: TGTGCCAGCAGTTTAGTCGTCAGGGGGCGAGGCACCGGGGAGCTGTTTTTT.

This clone came up many times. The V gene is TRBV7-2, the J gene TRBJ2-7, with TRBD2 matching 7 bases. The CDR3 runs 14 residues. Germline V CDR1 and CDR2: SGHTA, FQGNSA. V shed 6 bases, J shed 5 bases, and the junction held 10 bases outside the gene matches. This CDR3 is CASSPGLGANEQYF. Here the CDR3 DNA reads TGTGCCAGCAGTCCCGGACTAGGCGCCAACGAGCAGTACTTC.

The table lists this clone with a count of one. The chain couples TRBV15 to TRBJ1-4; no definite D call. CDR1 is LNHNV and CDR2 is YYDKDF in the germline V gene (reference sequence). This CDR3 spans 14 amino acids. Trimming removed 8 bases at V and 5 bases at J, with 15 bases between. As DNA, the CDR3 is TGTGCCACCTCATCGGGCGGGGAAAATGAAAAACTGTTTTTT. Amino acids: CATSSGGENEKLFF. Full variable domain (remainder filled in from reference TRBV15 and TRBJ1-4): DAMVIQNPRYQVTQFGKPVTLSCSQTLNHNVMYWYQQKSSQAPKLLFHYYDKDFNNEADTPDNFQSRRPNTSFCFLDIRSPGLGDTAMYLCATSSGGENEKLFFGSGTQLSVL.

The V gene is TRBV10-3, the J gene TRBJ1-4; possible D gene TRBD1, 6 bases. V lost 7 bases and J lost 3, with 9 bases in between. The germline gives CDR1 ENHRY, CDR2 SYGVKD. This CDR3 contains 13 residues. The CDR3 region has the DNA TGTGCCATCACGGCAGGGGCTAATGAAAAACTGTTTTTT. This gives the protein CAITAGANEKLFF.

The V and J genes are TRBV15 and TRBJ2-1, with D tentatively TRBD2 (6 bases). V was trimmed by 1 base and J by 10 bases, leaving 26 bases between them. The germline gives CDR1 LNHNV, CDR2 YYDKDF (reference sequence). This CDR3 spans 18 amino acids. CDR3 coding DNA: TGTGCCACCAGCAGAGCAAGGCCGGGACTGAGTTTGCGACGAGAGCAGTTCTTC. This codes for CATSRARPGLSLRREQFF.

The sample holds one count of this clone. As DNA, the CDR3 is TGCAGTGCTAGCCCAACTAACGAGCAGTACTTC. It specifies CSASPTNEQYF. The genes are TRBV20-1 and TRBJ2-7; D remains unclear. CDR1 DFQATT and CDR2 SNEGSKA come from the germline V gene (reference sequence). The CDR3 extends over 11 amino acids. Trimming shortened V by 3 bases and J by 5 bases, and 8 bases separated the two germline ends.

The chain uses TRBV30 and TRBJ2-5, with 9 bases that match TRBD2. The CDR3 runs to 13 residues. CDR1 and CDR2 (germline): GTSNPN, SVGIG (reference sequence). The trim removed 1 base at V and 7 bases at J, leaving 4 bases unmatched. CDR3 in amino acids: CAWSGSRGGTQYF. In DNA, the CDR3 is TGTGCCTGGAGTGGGTCGCGGGGGGGGACCCAGTACTTC.

The chain recombines TRBV6-1 with TRBJ2-3; a weak D match, TRBD1 (5 bases). The germline gives CDR1 MNHNS, CDR2 SASEGT. Trimming removed 0 bases from V and 0 bases from J, with 16 bases in between. The CDR3 runs 18 residues. CDR3 loop: CASSEATDSYSSTDTQYF. The CDR3 coding sequence is TGTGCCAGCAGTGAAGCGACAGACTCTTACTCTAGCACAGATACGCAGTATTTT.

The chain carries TRBV6-5 and TRBJ2-7; 7 bases align to TRBD1. Germline-derived CDR1 and CDR2 are MNHEY and SVGAGI. This CDR3 region has 11 residues. J gave up 5 bases and V 8 bases, and 3 bases lay outside the gene matches. CDR3 bases: TGTGCCAGCCGGGACAGAAACGAGCAGTACTTC. Translated, it gives CASRDRNEQYF.

The chain couples TRBV4-1 to TRBJ2-1; possible D gene TRBD2, 6 bases. Trimming stripped 3 bases from V and 8 bases from J, with 17 bases between. The CDR3 runs 15 residues. The germline V gene has CDR1 MGHRA and CDR2 YSYEKL. The chain's CDR3 is CASSQERLVGDEQFF. In nucleotides, the CDR3 is TGCGCCAGCAGCCAGGAACGACTAGTTGGCGATGAGCAGTTCTTC.

The chain carries TRBV6-1 and TRBJ2-2, with a tentative D call TRBD1 (6 bases). V lost 4 bases and J 0 bases, leaving 12 bases between the germline ends. Germline loops: CDR1 MNHNS, CDR2 SASEGT. The CDR3 loop spans 16 amino acids. This chain's CDR3 is CASSASGTTNTGELFF. The CDR3 DNA sequence: TGTGCCAGCAGTGCCTCCGGGACAACGAACACCGGGGAGCTGTTTTTT.

The chain carries TRBV28 and TRBJ1-3, with D maybe TRBD1 (5 bases). Looked up from germline, CDR1 is MDHEN and CDR2 is SYDVKM. Trimming cost V 4 bases and J 0 bases, with 13 bases left between them. The CDR3 loop spans 16 amino acids. CDR3 in amino acids: CASSSLGGYSGNTIYF. The CDR3 coding sequence is TGTGCCAGCAGTTCGTTGGGGGGATACTCTGGAAACACCATATATTTT.